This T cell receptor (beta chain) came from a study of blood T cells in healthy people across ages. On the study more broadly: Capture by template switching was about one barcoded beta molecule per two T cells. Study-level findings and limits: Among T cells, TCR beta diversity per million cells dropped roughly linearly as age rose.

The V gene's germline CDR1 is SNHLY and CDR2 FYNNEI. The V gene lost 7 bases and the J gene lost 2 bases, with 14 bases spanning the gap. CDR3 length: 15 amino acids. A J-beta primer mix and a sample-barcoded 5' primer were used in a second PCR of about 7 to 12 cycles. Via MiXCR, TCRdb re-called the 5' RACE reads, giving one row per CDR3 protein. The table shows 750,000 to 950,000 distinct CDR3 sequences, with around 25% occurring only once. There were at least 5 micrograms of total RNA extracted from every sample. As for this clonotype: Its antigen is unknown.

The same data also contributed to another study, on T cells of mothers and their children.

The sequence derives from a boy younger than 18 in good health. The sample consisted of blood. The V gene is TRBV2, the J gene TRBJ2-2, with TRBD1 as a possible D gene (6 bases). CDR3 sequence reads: CASTLLGANTGELFF. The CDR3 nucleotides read TGTGCCAGCACCCTACTGGGGGCCAACACCGGGGAGCTGTTTTTT. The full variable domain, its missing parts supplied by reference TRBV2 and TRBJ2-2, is EPEVTQTPSHQVTQMGQEVILRCVPISNHLYFYWYRQILGQKVEFLVSFYNNEISEKSEIFDDQFSVERPDGSNFTLKIRSTKLEDSAMYFCASTLLGANTGELFFGEGSRLTVL.